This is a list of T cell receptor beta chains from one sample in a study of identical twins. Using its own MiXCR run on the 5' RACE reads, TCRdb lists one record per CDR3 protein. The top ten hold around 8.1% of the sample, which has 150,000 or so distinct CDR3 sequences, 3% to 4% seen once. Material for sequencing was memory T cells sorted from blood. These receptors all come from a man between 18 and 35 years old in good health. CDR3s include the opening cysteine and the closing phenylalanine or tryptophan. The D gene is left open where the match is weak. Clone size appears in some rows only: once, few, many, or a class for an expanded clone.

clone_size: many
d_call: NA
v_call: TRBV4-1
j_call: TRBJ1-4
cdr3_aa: CASSPGPRSEKLFF
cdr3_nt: TGCGCCAGCAGCCCCGGTCCCAGGAGTGAAAAACTGTTTTTT

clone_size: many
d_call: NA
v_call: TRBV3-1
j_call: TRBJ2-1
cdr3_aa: CASSQDKIAKLAEQFF
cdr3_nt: TGTGCCAGCAGCCAAGATAAAATAGCCAAGTTGGCTGAGCAGTTCTTC

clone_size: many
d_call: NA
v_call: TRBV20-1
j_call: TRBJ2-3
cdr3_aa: CSARDARGTDTQYF
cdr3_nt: TGCAGTGCTAGAGATGCCCGGGGAACAGATACGCAGTATTTT

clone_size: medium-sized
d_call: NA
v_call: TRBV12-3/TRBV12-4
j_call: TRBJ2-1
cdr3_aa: CASSLQGSDEQFF
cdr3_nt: TGTGCCAGCAGTTTACAGGGTTCGGATGAGCAGTTCTTC

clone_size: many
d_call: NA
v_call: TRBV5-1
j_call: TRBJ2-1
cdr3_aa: CASSLAGSSYNEQFF
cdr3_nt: TGCGCCAGCAGCTTGGCGGGTAGCTCCTACAATGAGCAGTTCTTC

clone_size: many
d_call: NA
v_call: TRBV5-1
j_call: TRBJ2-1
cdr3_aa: CASSAELATSGVNEQFF
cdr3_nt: TGCGCCAGCAGCGCCGAGCTAGCGACCTCAGGGGTCAATGAGCAGTTCTTC

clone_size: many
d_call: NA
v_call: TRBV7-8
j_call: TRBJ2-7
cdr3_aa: CASSGVRASYEQYF
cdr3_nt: TGTGCCAGCAGCGGCGTGAGGGCTTCCTACGAGCAGTACTTC

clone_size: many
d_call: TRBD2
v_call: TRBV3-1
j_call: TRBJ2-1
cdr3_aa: CASSQAPPGVAGSNEQFF
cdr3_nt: TGTGCCAGCAGCCAAGCCCCCCCCGGGGTAGCGGGTAGCAATGAGCAGTTCTTC

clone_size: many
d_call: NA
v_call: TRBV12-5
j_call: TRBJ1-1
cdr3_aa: CASGLSVAEAFF
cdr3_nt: TGTGCTAGTGGTTTGTCCGTGGCTGAAGCTTTCTTT

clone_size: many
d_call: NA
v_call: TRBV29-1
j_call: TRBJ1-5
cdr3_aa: CSVEDSVNQPQHF
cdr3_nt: TGCAGCGTTGAAGATTCGGTTAATCAGCCCCAGCATTTT

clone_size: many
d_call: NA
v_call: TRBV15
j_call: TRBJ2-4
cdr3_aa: CATSRKVAKNIQYF
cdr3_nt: TGTGCCACCAGCAGAAAGGTAGCCAAAAACATTCAGTACTTC

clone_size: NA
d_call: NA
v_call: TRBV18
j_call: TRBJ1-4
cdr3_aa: CASSLQITTNEKLFF
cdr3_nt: TGTGCCAGCTCTCTACAGATTACAACTAATGAAAAACTGTTTTTT

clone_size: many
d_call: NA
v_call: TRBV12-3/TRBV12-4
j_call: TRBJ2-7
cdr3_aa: CASSRGQNEQYF
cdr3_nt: TGTGCCAGCAGCCGCGGACAGAACGAGCAGTACTTC

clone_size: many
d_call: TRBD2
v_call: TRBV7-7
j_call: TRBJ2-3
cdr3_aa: CASSLDGTRQYF
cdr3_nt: TGTGCCAGCAGCTTGGACGGGACTAGGCAGTATTTT

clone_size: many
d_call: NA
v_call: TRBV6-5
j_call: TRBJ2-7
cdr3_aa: CASSYSPTNSYEQYF
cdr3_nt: TGTGCCAGCAGTTACTCCCCGACTAATTCCTACGAGCAGTACTTC

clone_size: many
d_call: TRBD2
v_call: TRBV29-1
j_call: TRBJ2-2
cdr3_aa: CSVDSGLAGSTGELFF
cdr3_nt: TGCAGCGTGGATTCGGGACTAGCGGGAAGCACCGGGGAGCTGTTTTTT

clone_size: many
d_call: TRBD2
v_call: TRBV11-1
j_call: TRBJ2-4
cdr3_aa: CASSSKLAGVVNIQYF
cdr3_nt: TGTGCCAGCAGCTCGAAACTAGCGGGAGTCGTAAACATTCAGTACTTC

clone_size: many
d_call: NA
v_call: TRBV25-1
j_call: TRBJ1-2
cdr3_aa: CASTSGTAYGYTF
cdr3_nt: TGTGCCAGCACCTCAGGCACAGCCTATGGCTACACCTTC

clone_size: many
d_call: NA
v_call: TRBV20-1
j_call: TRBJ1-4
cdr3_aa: CSARGRSGSPNEKLFF
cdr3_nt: TGCAGTGCTAGAGGTCGGTCGGGGTCACCTAATGAAAAACTGTTTTTT

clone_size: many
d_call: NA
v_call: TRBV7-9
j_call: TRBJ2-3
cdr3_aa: CASGIADTQYF
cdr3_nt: TGTGCCAGCGGAATTGCAGATACGCAGTATTTT

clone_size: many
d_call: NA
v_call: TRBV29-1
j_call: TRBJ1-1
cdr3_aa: CSVTVVNTEAFF
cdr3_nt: TGCAGCGTTACAGTGGTGAACACTGAAGCTTTCTTT

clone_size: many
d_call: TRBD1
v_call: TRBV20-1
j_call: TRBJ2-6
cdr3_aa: CSAPALGQGAAGANVLTF
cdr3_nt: TGCAGTGCCCCCGCTCTGGGACAGGGGGCGGCTGGGGCCAACGTCCTGACTTTC

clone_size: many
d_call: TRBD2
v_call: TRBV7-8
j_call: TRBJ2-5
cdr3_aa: CASSRGEGRPGGQETQYF
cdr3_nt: TGTGCCAGCAGCCGCGGGGAGGGCCGGCCCGGGGGGCAAGAGACCCAGTACTTC

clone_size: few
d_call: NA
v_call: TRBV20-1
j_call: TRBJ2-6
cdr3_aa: CSAPAPSAGANVLTF
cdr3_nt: TGCAGTGCTCCCGCCCCAAGCGCCGGGGCCAACGTCCTGACTTTC

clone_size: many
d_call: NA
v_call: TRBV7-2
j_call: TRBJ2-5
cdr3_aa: CASSLDATIQTQYF
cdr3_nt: TGTGCCAGCAGCTTAGACGCGACTATACAGACCCAGTACTTC

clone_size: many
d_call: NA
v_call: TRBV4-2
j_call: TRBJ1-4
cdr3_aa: CASSQDVTGSGKLFF
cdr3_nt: TGTGCCAGCAGCCAAGATGTAACAGGGTCTGGGAAACTGTTTTTT

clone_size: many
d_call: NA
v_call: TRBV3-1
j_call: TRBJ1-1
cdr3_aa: CASSPGEVRVNTEAFF
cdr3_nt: TGTGCCAGCAGCCCCGGAGAGGTTAGGGTAAACACTGAAGCTTTCTTT

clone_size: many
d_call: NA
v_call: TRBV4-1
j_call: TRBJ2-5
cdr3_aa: CASSKKGLPTETQYF
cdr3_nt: TGCGCCAGCAGCAAAAAGGGACTCCCGACGGAGACCCAGTACTTC

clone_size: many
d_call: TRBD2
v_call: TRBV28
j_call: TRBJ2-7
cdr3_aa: CASKWAGGFEQYF
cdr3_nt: TGTGCCAGCAAGTGGGCGGGAGGGTTCGAGCAGTACTTC

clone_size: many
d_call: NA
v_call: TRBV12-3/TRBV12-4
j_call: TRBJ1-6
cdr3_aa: CASRYGSENNSPLHF
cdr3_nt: TGTGCCAGCAGATACGGCAGCGAGAATAATTCACCCCTCCACTTT

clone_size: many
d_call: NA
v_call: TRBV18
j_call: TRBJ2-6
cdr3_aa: CASSPVSVGANVLTF
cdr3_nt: TGTGCCAGCTCACCAGTTTCCGTTGGGGCCAACGTCCTGACTTTC

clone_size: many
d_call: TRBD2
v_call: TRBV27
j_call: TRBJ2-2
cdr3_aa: CASSVAGLNTGELFF
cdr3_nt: TGTGCCAGCTCCGTAGCGGGGTTGAACACCGGGGAGCTGTTTTTT

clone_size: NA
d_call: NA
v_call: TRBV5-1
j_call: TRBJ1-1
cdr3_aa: CASSLQTGTRAPGTEAFF
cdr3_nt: TGCGCCAGCAGCTTGCAAACGGGTACCAGGGCACCCGGCACTGAAGCTTTCTTT

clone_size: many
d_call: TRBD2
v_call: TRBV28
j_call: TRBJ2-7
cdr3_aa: CATGTSVSYEQYF
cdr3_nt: TGTGCCACCGGGACTAGCGTCTCCTACGAGCAGTACTTC

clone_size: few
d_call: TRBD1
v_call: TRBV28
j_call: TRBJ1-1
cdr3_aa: CASSRIQGALDTEAFF
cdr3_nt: TGTGCCAGCAGTCGGATACAGGGGGCGTTGGACACTGAAGCTTTCTTT

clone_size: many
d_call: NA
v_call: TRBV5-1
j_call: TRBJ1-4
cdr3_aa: CASSGQGSATNEKLFF
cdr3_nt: TGCGCCAGCAGTGGGCAGGGGAGTGCAACTAATGAAAAACTGTTTTTT

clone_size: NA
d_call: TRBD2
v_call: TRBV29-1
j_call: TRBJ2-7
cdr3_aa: CSVTGGAPYEQYF
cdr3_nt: TGCAGCGTTACGGGGGGTGCTCCCTACGAGCAGTACTTC

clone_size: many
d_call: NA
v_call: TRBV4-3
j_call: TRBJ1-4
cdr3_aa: CASSQDGNGGLNEKLFF
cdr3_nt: TGCGCCAGCAGCCAAGATGGGAACGGAGGGCTAAATGAAAAACTGTTTTTT

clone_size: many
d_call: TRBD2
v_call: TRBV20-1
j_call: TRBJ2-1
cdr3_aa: CSTYTTSGRARGNEQFF
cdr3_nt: TGCAGTACTTATACGACTAGCGGGAGGGCCCGGGGGAATGAGCAGTTCTTC